A selection of T cell receptor beta chains follows, all from one sample in a study of immune cell composition in non-small cell lung cancer. Libraries were prepared by immunoSEQ multiplex PCR; TCRdb keeps only in-frame clonotypes and omits some of them. Here the sample spans about 880 clones, around 77% being singletons. Sequencing used lung tumor tissue. These receptors were obtained from a human donor with non-small cell lung cancer. The CDR3 runs from the conserved cysteine through the conserved F or W. Fields, in order: clone size, V gene, D gene, CDR3 length, J gene, CDR3 protein, CDR3 DNA. The D gene is left open where the match is weak. Size values are once, few and many counts, or a class for expanded clones, and some rows have none.

>-|TRBV9|-|13|TRBJ1-6
CASSEVGNSPLHF
TGTGCCAGCAGCGAGGTCGGGAATTCACCCCTCCACTTT
>-|TRBV7-9|TRBD1|14|TRBJ1-1
CASSAGQANTEAFF
TGTGCCAGCAGCGCGGGACAGGCTAACACTGAAGCTTTCTTT
>once|TRBV7-2|-|14|TRBJ2-5
CASSRGGSQETQYF
TGTGCCAGCAGCCGCGGAGGGTCCCAAGAGACCCAGTACTTC
>-|TRBV2|-|14|TRBJ1-2
CASSADRTNYGYTF
TGTGCCAGCAGTGCGGACAGAACTAACTATGGCTACACCTTC
>-|TRBV28|-|13|TRBJ2-1
CASTLRGGLPQFF
TGTGCCAGCACCCTCCGGGGCGGACTTCCTCAGTTCTTC
>-|TRBV19|-|16|TRBJ1-5
CASSYRDRKSNQPQHF
TGTGCCAGTAGTTACCGGGACCGAAAAAGCAATCAGCCCCAGCATTTT
>-|TRBV4-3|-|15|TRBJ1-3
CASSQGGPAGNTIYF
TGCGCCAGCAGCCAAGGAGGGCCCGCTGGAAACACCATATATTTT
>-|TRBV7-9|TRBD1|16|TRBJ2-7
CASSPVGQGVPHEQYF
TGTGCCAGCAGCCCAGTGGGACAGGGAGTACCCCACGAGCAGTACTTC
>-|TRBV30|-|12|TRBJ2-2
CAWSWSNGELFF
TGTGCCTGGAGTTGGAGTAACGGGGAGCTGTTTTTT
>once|TRBV7-8|-|18|TRBJ1-6
CASSSESRKSSYNSPLHF
TGTGCCAGCAGTTCAGAGTCTCGGAAGAGCTCCTATAATTCACCCCTCCACTTT
>-|TRBV5-4|TRBD2|15|TRBJ2-5
CASSLKRGGQETQYF
TGTGCCAGCAGCTTGAAACGGGGGGGGCAAGAGACCCAGTACTTC
>once|TRBV5-1|-|14|TRBJ1-2
CASSLQEGSIGYTF
TGCGCCAGCAGCTTGCAGGAGGGTTCGATCGGCTACACCTTC
>-|TRBV2|-|13|TRBJ1-4
CASDRQINEKLFF
TGTGCCAGCGATAGACAGATAAATGAAAAACTGTTTTTT
>-|TRBV9|TRBD2|15|TRBJ2-1
CASTPTSEFSNEQFF
TGTGCCAGCACTCCGACTAGCGAGTTTTCCAATGAGCAGTTCTTC
>-|TRBV19|-|13|TRBJ1-5
CASSIGLRQPQHF
TGTGCCAGTAGTATAGGCTTAAGACAGCCCCAGCATTTT